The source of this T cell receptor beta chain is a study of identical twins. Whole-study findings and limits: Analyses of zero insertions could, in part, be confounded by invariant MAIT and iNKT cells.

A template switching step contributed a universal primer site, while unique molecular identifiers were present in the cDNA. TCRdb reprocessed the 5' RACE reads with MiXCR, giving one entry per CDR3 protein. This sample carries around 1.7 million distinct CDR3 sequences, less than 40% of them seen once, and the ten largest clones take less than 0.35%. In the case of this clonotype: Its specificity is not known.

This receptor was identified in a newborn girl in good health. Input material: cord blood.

The CDR3, as DNA: TGTGCCATCAGGGCAAACCCAGATACGCAGTATTTT. It specifies CAIRANPDTQYF. J is TRBJ2-3 and V is TRBV10-3; the D is unclear. Trimming removed 6 bases from V and 4 bases from J, with 8 bases in between. The CDR3 runs 12 residues. Germline V CDR1 and CDR2: ENHRY, SYGVKD.